This TCR beta chain comes out of a study of tumor-infiltrating lymphocytes in primary liver carcinoma. Overall study results and limits: The 250 largest clones made up significantly more of tumor than blood repertoires (p = 0.039). Less overlap was seen in tumor-adjacent and tumor-blood pairs than in tumor region pairs. The proportion of top clones found throughout all five tumor regions was only about 7-24%.

Taking about 17-32 mg of unsorted bulk tissue, the authors co-extracted RNA and DNA. As regards this clonotype: The antigen remains unidentified. The junction departs from germline at one end; a sequencing error may be responsible.

Total RNA amounting to around 450 ng was the source from which TCR beta cDNA was made with a constant-region primer. Nested multiplex PCR, run for three rounds with slightly modified ARM-PCR, yielded TCR beta libraries. In the first two PCR rounds, TRBV1-TRBV30 forward primers were paired with a C-beta reverse primer, and each round lasted roughly 10 cycles. TCRdb used MiXCR to reprocess the multiplex PCR reads, holding one entry per CDR3 protein. The table records roughly 190,000 distinct CDR3 sequences, over 80% of them present only once. The CDR3 is 14 residues long. Germline V gene data show CDR1 as MNHEY and CDR2 as SVGEGT.

The receptor was isolated from a man aged 35-49 years with primary liver carcinoma and hepatitis B virus infection. This chain links TRBV6-2 or TRBV6-3 with TRBJ2-7; D tentatively reads TRBD1 or TRBD2 (5 bases each). Sequenced material: tumor tissue from primary liver carcinoma. Here the CDR3 reads CASSLRGRAYDQYF. The CDR3 DNA is TGTGCCAGCAGCCTCCGGGGCAGGGCCTACGACCAGTACTTC.